This TCR beta chain was retrieved from a study of blood T cell repertoires in COVID-19. Study-wide context: Samples came from the United States, Italy and Spain, spanning acute and convalescent COVID-19.

CDR1 is LNHNV, CDR2 YYDKDF, per germline (reference sequence). CDR3 length: 15 amino acids. V was pared by 0 bases and J by 9 bases, with 5 bases of the junction left unmatched. Study processing details: Researchers report that nucleated cell counts were estimated from reference gene primer amplification. Produced via immunoSEQ multiplex PCR; TCRdb's table is partial and in-frame only. V and J calls and clone size are given by that table; D and trimming were obtained from the DNA. The table lists more than 40,000 clones, 80% to 90% of them singletons. J is TRBJ1-6 and V is TRBV15; 7 bases align to TRBD1. The clonotype originates from an elderly woman with acute or convalescent COVID-19. Sequencing used peripheral blood. The CDR3 DNA reads as TGTGCCACCAGCAGAGATCGACAGGGTGGTTCACCCCTCCACTTT. Translating it yields CATSRDRQGGSPLHF.